A single sample gave rise to the 32 T cell receptor beta chains below, sequenced in a study of long-term antiretroviral therapy in people with HIV. Version v3.0 of the immunoSEQ assay was performed at survey level. TCRdb's table, derived via immunoSEQ multiplex PCR, lists solely in-frame clones and lacks some. This table has some 25,000 clones, around 83% appearing once. Sequenced here: unsorted PBMCs, sampled 3 years after starting antiretroviral therapy. These receptors originate from a man between 18 and 29 years old with HIV.

This clone was seen a handful of times. This sequence joins TRBV29-1 and TRBJ2-4; maybe TRBD1 (6 bases). Trimming pared 7 bases from V and 6 bases from J, leaving 13 bases between. The CDR3 has 12 amino acids. Germline CDR1 and CDR2: SQVTM and ANQGSEA. CDR3 sequence: CSATARGNIQYF. The CDR3 DNA is TGCAGCGCAACGGCCAGGGGAAACATTCAGTACTTC.

The V and J genes are TRBV4-1 and TRBJ2-1; no definite D call. The CDR3 covers 13 residues. The V end lost 1 base, the J end lost 0 bases, and 1 base lay between the germline ends. Germline V lookup: CDR1 MGHRA, CDR2 YSYEKL. The chain's CDR3 is CASSQGSYNEQFF. DNA of the CDR3: TGCGCCAGCAGCCAAGGCTCCTACAATGAGCAGTTCTTC.

The genes are TRBV7-2 and TRBJ2-7; TRBD2 matches at 7 bases. Germline V CDR1 and CDR2: SGHTA, FQGNSA. The junction had 8 bases not matched to a gene; V was cut back by 4 bases and J by 5 bases. CDR3 length: 14 residues. The CDR3 DNA follows: TGTGCCAGCAGCTCTGAGCTCGGGAGGAACGAGCAGTACTTC. Amino acids: CASSSELGRNEQYF.

V is TRBV28 and J is TRBJ1-2, with D unclear. The CDR3 length is 10 residues. V lost 8 bases, J lost 5 bases, and 6 bases lay in between. Per germline, CDR1 MDHEN and CDR2 SYDVKM. The CDR3 protein is CASWGYGYTF. For the CDR3, the DNA is TGTGCCAGCTGGGGTTATGGCTACACCTTC.

This clone was seen only a few times. The chain couples TRBV6-5 to TRBJ1-6; 8 nucleotides agree with TRBD1. CDR1 MNHEY and CDR2 SVGAGI come from the germline V gene. The CDR3 length is 14 residues. After removal of 7 bases from V and 10 bases from J, the junction contained 9 bases not matched to a gene. For the CDR3, the DNA is TGTGCCAGCAACCCCTTGGCAGGGGGCTCACCCCTCCACTTT. Translated, it gives CASNPLAGGSPLHF.

CDR3 residues: CASSSVGGAGVEQYF. The CDR3 DNA is TGTGCCAGCAGCAGCGTGGGGGGGGCCGGTGTCGAGCAGTACTTC. The rearrangement uses TRBV7-8 and TRBJ2-7; perhaps TRBD2 as D (7 bases). The CDR3 has 15 residues. Deletions cut 5 bases from V and 6 bases from J, with 20 bases between. Germline CDR1 is SGHVS and CDR2 is FQNEAQ.

This rearrangement joins TRBV16 to TRBJ2-5; no definite D call. This CDR3 has 14 residues. CDR1 and CDR2 from the germline V gene are KGHSY and FQNENV. The V end lost 2 bases, the J end lost 5 bases, and 12 bases lay between the germline ends. The CDR3 sequence is CASSQHVKVETQYF. The CDR3 coding sequence is TGTGCCAGCAGCCAACATGTTAAGGTCGAGACCCAGTACTTC.

The V call is TRBV7-9, the J call TRBJ2-1; 8 bases agree with TRBD2. The CDR3 consists of 16 residues. Germline V CDR1 and CDR2: SEHNR, FQNEAQ (reference sequence). J was trimmed by 1 base and V by 5 bases; bases with no gene match: 7. The CDR3 protein is CASSLSSGGSYNEQFF. For the CDR3, the DNA is TGTGCCAGCAGCCTTTCAAGCGGGGGATCCTACAATGAGCAGTTCTTC.

The J gene is TRBJ1-2, the V gene TRBV7-9, with a tentative D call TRBD1 (6 bases). Trimming removed 4 bases from V and 0 bases from J, with 9 bases in between. The germline V gene has CDR1 SEHNR and CDR2 FQNEAQ (reference sequence). There are 14 residues in the CDR3. In DNA, the CDR3 is TGTGCCAGCAGCTCATGGGACACTAACTATGGCTACACCTTC. Protein product: CASSSWDTNYGYTF.

This clone was found a few times. The same CDR3 is also encoded by other DNA sequences in this sample. The chain combines TRBV25-1 with TRBJ1-5; no firm D call. Germline assignment: CDR1 MGHDK and CDR2 SYGVNS. The CDR3 has 12 residues. Between the trimmed V and J ends, which lost 8 bases and 4 bases, there was a span of 9 bases. CDR3 in DNA: TGTGCCAGCTCTTGGGGTAATCAGCCCCAGCATTTT. Protein product: CASSWGNQPQHF.

This clone has just one count. This chain uses TRBV2 with TRBJ1-1, with D possibly matching TRBD1 (6 bases). Trimming stripped 7 bases from V and 1 base from J, with 13 bases between. CDR3 length equals 14 residues. Germline V lookup: CDR1 SNHLY, CDR2 FYNNEI. The CDR3 sequence: CASTQQGTNTEAFF. CDR3 DNA sequence: TGTGCCAGCACCCAGCAGGGGACGAACACTGAAGCTTTCTTT.

J is TRBJ1-2 and V is TRBV9; 10 bases are a match to TRBD1. The CDR3 spans 17 residues. In germline, CDR1 is SGDLS, CDR2 YYNGEE. With 4 bases clipped from V and 2 bases from J, the junction kept 11 bases outside the gene matches. DNA of the CDR3: TGTGCCAGCAGCCAGCCGGGACAGGGGTCTTCGAACTATGGCTACACCTTC. Protein product: CASSQPGQGSSNYGYTF.

This clone appeared a single time. This rearrangement joins TRBV6-5 to TRBJ2-7, with TRBD1 as a possible D gene (6 bases). The V end was cut by 7 bases, the J end by 2 bases, with 15 bases between. CDR3 length: 14 amino acids. Germline CDR1 reads MNHEY; CDR2 reads SVGAGI. The CDR3 reads CASKTLGQTYEQYF. In DNA, the CDR3 is TGTGCCAGCAAAACGTTGGGACAAACCTACGAGCAGTACTTC.

The CDR3 loop is CASSLGVVAGLGETQYF. Written as DNA, the CDR3 is TGTGCCAGCAGCTTAGGAGTGGTAGCGGGGCTTGGGGAGACCCAGTACTTC. The chain combines TRBV7-9 with TRBJ2-5; 8 bases align to TRBD2. The trim removed 1 base at V and 5 bases at J, leaving 12 bases unmatched. The CDR3 contains 17 residues. Germline V gene data show CDR1 as SEHNR and CDR2 as FQNEAQ (reference sequence).

The V and J genes are TRBV30 and TRBJ1-1, with unresolved D. CDR3 length: 13 amino acids. V lost 3 bases and J 6 bases, leaving 14 bases between the germline ends. CDR1 is GTSNPN and CDR2 is SVGIG in the germline V gene (reference sequence). The CDR3 coding sequence is TGTGCCTGGAGAGGCAGGCGGCCCCCTGAAGCTTTCTTT. Its protein is CAWRGRRPPEAFF.

This chain joins TRBV2 and TRBJ2-3; D is uncertain. CDR1 is SNHLY, CDR2 FYNNEI, per germline. The CDR3 runs 12 residues. V was trimmed by 7 bases and J by 2 bases, leaving 7 bases between them. CDR3 sequence: CASKVDTDTQYF. The CDR3 DNA follows: TGTGCCAGCAAAGTAGACACAGATACGCAGTATTTT.

This clone has just one count. The chain couples TRBV6-5 to TRBJ2-5; D is uncertain. The length of the CDR3 is 15 residues. Germline V lookup: CDR1 MNHEY, CDR2 SVGAGI. V was pared by 1 base and J by 1 base, with 10 bases between. The CDR3 DNA sequence: TGTGCCAGCAGTTACTACCTAGGGCCCCAAGAGACCCAGTACTTC. This encodes CASSYYLGPQETQYF.

This chain links TRBV7-8 with TRBJ2-4, with TRBD2 as a possible D gene (6 bases). Looked up from germline, CDR1 is SGHVS and CDR2 is FQNEAQ. The CDR3 is made up of 12 amino acids. The CDR3 DNA sequence: TGTGCTTGTGGCATCGGGGGAAACATTCAGTACTTC. It encodes CACGIGGNIQYF.

This chain connects TRBV11-2 to TRBJ2-5; maybe TRBD1 (6 bases). The CDR3 runs 13 residues. Germline CDR1 and CDR2: SGHAT and FQNNGV. V was shortened by 5 bases and J by 2 bases, with 9 bases between the two germline ends. This CDR3 is CASSQGRQETQYF. Here the CDR3 DNA reads TGTGCCAGCAGCCAGGGGCGGCAAGAGACCCAGTACTTC.

This clone was seen a single time. The chain links TRBV29-1 to TRBJ2-1; TRBD1 agrees at 8 bases. V trimming: 5 bases; J trimming: 3 bases; junction bases outside the gene matches: 6. Germline lookup yields CDR1 SQVTM and CDR2 ANQGSEA. This CDR3 spans 14 amino acids. The DNA for the CDR3 is TGCAGCGTTCAACCCGGGACAGGCTACAATGAGCAGTTCTTC. It yields the protein CSVQPGTGYNEQFF.

The chain employs TRBV29-1 and TRBJ2-1; D is perhaps TRBD2 (6 bases). V was clipped by 3 bases and J by 1 base, with 7 bases between them. CDR1 is SQVTM and CDR2 is ANQGSEA in the germline V gene. CDR3 length equals 13 residues. The CDR3 coding sequence is TGCAGCGTTGAGGCGGGGTCCTACAATGAGCAGTTCTTC. Protein: CSVEAGSYNEQFF.

The rearrangement joins TRBV2 to TRBJ2-7; D ambiguous. In germline, CDR1 is SNHLY, CDR2 FYNNEI. The V end was cut by 8 bases, the J end by 3 bases, with 5 bases between. This CDR3 contains 10 residues. The CDR3 sequence: CASRGYEQYF. The CDR3 coding sequence is TGTGCCAGCCGTGGCTACGAGCAGTACTTC.

The chain employs TRBV9 and TRBJ1-3; no reliable D call. This CDR3 contains 13 residues. Trimming cost V 3 bases and J 4 bases, with 8 bases left between them. From germline, CDR1 is SGDLS and CDR2 YYNGEE. This CDR3 reads CASSATMGNTIYF. The CDR3 DNA sequence: TGTGCCAGCAGCGCCACTATGGGAAACACCATATATTTT.

This clone was picked up a small number of times. The chain recombines TRBV19 with TRBJ2-1; D gene ambiguous. The V and J ends lost 5 bases and 0 bases respectively, with 5 bases between them. CDR3 size: 13 residues. Looked up from germline, CDR1 is LNHDA and CDR2 is SQIVND (reference sequence). CDR3 residues: CASSRSSYNEQFF. The DNA for the CDR3 is TGTGCCAGTAGTCGGAGCTCCTACAATGAGCAGTTCTTC.

CDR3 nucleotides: TGTGCCACCGATGGCGATGCTGAGCAGTTCTTC. Translating gives CATDGDAEQFF. The genes are TRBV7-9 and TRBJ2-1; D gene uncertain. Germline CDR1 is SEHNR and CDR2 is FQNEAQ (reference sequence). The CDR3 sequence is 11 residues long. Trimming pared 10 bases from V and 9 bases from J, leaving 13 bases between.

This sequence joins TRBV28 and TRBJ1-4; perhaps TRBD1 as D (5 bases). CDR1 MDHEN and CDR2 SYDVKM come from the germline V gene. This CDR3 is 17 amino acids long. V was pared by 8 bases and J by 0 bases, with 19 bases between. Written as DNA, the CDR3 is TGTGCCAGCGCCCTATCTAGTGGGGCCGCAACTAATGAAAAACTGTTTTTT. It codes for CASALSSGAATNEKLFF.

The chain recombines TRBV29-1 with TRBJ1-5; D uncertain. The CDR3 consists of 13 residues. Germline V CDR1 and CDR2: SQVTM, ANQGSEA. The ends were cut back, 2 bases at V and 0 bases at J, with 5 bases in the middle. The CDR3 loop reads CSVETDSNQPQHF. The CDR3 DNA is TGCAGCGTTGAAACGGATAGCAATCAGCCCCAGCATTTT.

The gene calls are TRBV18 and TRBJ1-4, with D perhaps TRBD1 (6 bases). Germline V gene sequence: CDR1 KGHSH, CDR2 LQKENI. V was shortened by 2 bases and J by 0 bases, with 13 bases between the two germline ends. The CDR3 is 17 amino acids. CDR3 in DNA: TGTGCCAGCTCACCAAAAGACTACAGGGCAACTAATGAAAAACTGTTTTTT. Amino acids: CASSPKDYRATNEKLFF. Full variable domain (missing parts from reference TRBV18 and TRBJ1-4): NAGVMQNPRHLVRRRGQEARLRCSPMKGHSHVYWYRQLPEEGLKFMVYLQKENIIDESGMPKERFSAEFPKEGPSILRIQQVVRGDSAAYFCASSPKDYRATNEKLFFGSGTQLSVL.

The chain links TRBV19 to TRBJ2-2; TRBD2 is a possible D gene (6 bases). The CDR3 runs 16 residues. Trimming removed 10 bases at V and 2 bases at J, with 20 bases between. From germline, CDR1 is LNHDA and CDR2 SQIVND (reference sequence). CDR3 in amino acids: CATPTGTSVNTGELFF. The CDR3 nucleotides are TGTGCCACCCCAACCGGGACTTCCGTCAACACCGGGGAGCTGTTTTTT.

The chain employs TRBV6-4 and TRBJ2-3, with 12 bases identical to TRBD1. There are 15 residues in the CDR3. Germline trimming cut 3 bases from V and 4 bases from J; bases unmatched to any gene: 2. CDR1 and CDR2 from the germline V gene are MRHNA and SNTAGT. CDR3 sequence reads: CASSEGQGASDTQYF. The CDR3, as DNA: TGTGCCAGCAGTGAGGGACAGGGGGCATCAGATACGCAGTATTTT.

This chain links TRBV15 with TRBJ1-2, with a tentative D call TRBD1 (5 bases). Germline V gene sequence: CDR1 LNHNV, CDR2 YYDKDF (reference sequence). The CDR3 runs 13 residues. Trimming removed 4 bases at V and 2 bases at J, with 8 bases between. Written as DNA, the CDR3 is TGTGCCACCAGCATGTGGGGGAACTATGGCTACACCTTC. Amino acids: CATSMWGNYGYTF.

The chain links TRBV18 to TRBJ2-1; D is tentatively TRBD1 or TRBD2 (5 bases each). The CDR3 contains 12 residues. With 3 bases removed from V and 8 bases from J, the gap between germline ends came to 8 bases. CDR1 and CDR2 (germline): KGHSH, LQKENI. The CDR3 nucleotides are TGTGCCAGCTCACCCGGGACCGATGAGCAGTTCTTC. This codes for CASSPGTDEQFF. Filled out from reference TRBV18 and TRBJ2-1, the complete variable domain reads NAGVMQNPRHLVRRRGQEARLRCSPMKGHSHVYWYRQLPEEGLKFMVYLQKENIIDESGMPKERFSAEFPKEGPSILRIQQVVRGDSAAYFCASSPGTDEQFFGPGTRLTVL.